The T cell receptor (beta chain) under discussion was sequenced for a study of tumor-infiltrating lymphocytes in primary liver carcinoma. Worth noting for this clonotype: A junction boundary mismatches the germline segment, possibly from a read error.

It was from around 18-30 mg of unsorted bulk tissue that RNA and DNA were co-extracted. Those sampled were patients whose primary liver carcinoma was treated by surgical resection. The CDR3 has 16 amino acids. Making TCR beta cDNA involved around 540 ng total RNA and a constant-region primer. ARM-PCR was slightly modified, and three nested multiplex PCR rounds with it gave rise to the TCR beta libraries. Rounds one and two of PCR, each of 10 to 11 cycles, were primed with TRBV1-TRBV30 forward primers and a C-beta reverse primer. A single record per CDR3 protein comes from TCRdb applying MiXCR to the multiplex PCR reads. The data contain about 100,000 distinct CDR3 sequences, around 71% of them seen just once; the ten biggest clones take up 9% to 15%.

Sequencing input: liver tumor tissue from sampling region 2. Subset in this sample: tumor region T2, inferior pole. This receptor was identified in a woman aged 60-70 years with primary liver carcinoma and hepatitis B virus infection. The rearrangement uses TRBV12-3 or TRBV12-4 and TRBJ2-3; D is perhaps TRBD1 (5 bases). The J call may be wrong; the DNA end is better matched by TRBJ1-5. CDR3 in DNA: TGTGCCGGCAGTGACGTAGGGCCAGGGAGGGCCCATACGCAGCATTTT. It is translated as CAGSDVGPGRAHTQHF.